This TCR beta chain was obtained from a study of blood T cell repertoires in COVID-19. For the study at large: The study drew acute and convalescent COVID-19 samples from the United States, Italy and Spain. From T cells, B-cell-depleted T cells, or PBMCs came the material, which was cDNA or gDNA.

Generated by immunoSEQ multiplex PCR, the TCRdb table keeps only in-frame clones and is missing some. Found here are 25,000 to 30,000 clones, about 89% of them singletons; the top ten hold over 3.5%. Germline CDR1 and CDR2: GTSNPN and SVGIG (reference sequence). The CDR3 runs to 12 residues. The germline V and J ends were trimmed by 0 bases and 7 bases, with 6 bases remaining between them. Input material: peripheral blood. The sequence was collected from a human donor in a cohort sampled during active COVID-19. The chain recombines TRBV30 with TRBJ1-4; D is ambiguous. The CDR3 reads CAWSVSGEKLFF. Written as DNA, the CDR3 is TGTGCCTGGAGTGTGTCCGGTGAAAAACTGTTTTTT.